The rows below give T cell receptor beta chains drawn from one sample of a study of cytomegalovirus exposure and HLA in healthy donors. Generated by immunoSEQ multiplex PCR, the TCRdb table keeps only in-frame clones and is missing some. This sample yields just over 150,000 clones, of which around 79% are seen a single time; approximately 3.1% belongs to the top ten. Source material: PBMCs. The receptors come from a woman in her thirties or forties in good health and CMV-seronegative. The CDR3 runs from the conserved cysteine through the conserved F or W. D genes are given only for firm matches. Only part of the rows carry a size: once, few, many, or a class if the clone is expanded.

J gene: TRBJ1-6
D gene: .
V gene: TRBV18
clone size: .
CDR3 DNA: TGTGCCAGCTCACCACCCGCAGGGCAGAATTCACCCCTCCACTTT
CDR3 protein: CASSPPAGQNSPLHF

J gene: TRBJ2-5
D gene: TRBD2
V gene: TRBV28
clone size: .
CDR3 DNA: TGTGCCAGCAGATTTGGACTAGCGGGGGGGGAAGAGACCCAGTACTTC
CDR3 protein: CASRFGLAGGEETQYF

J gene: TRBJ1-2
D gene: .
V gene: TRBV19
clone size: few
CDR3 DNA: TGTGCCAGTAGTATGGGGCCGGCTAAGTCTAACTATGGCTACACCTTC
CDR3 protein: CASSMGPAKSNYGYTF

J gene: TRBJ1-1
D gene: .
V gene: TRBV6-1
clone size: .
CDR3 DNA: TGTGCCAGCAGTGAAGTTAGGTTTAGCGGGAACACTGAAGCTTTCTTT
CDR3 protein: CASSEVRFSGNTEAFF

J gene: TRBJ1-2
D gene: .
V gene: TRBV7-9
clone size: .
CDR3 DNA: TGTGCCAGCAGCTTATTGGTCCAGGGCCATGGCTACACCTTC
CDR3 protein: CASSLLVQGHGYTF

J gene: TRBJ1-4
D gene: .
V gene: TRBV7-2
clone size: .
CDR3 DNA: TGTGCCAGCAGCAAAGACCCTGGCGGGAAACTGTTTTTT
CDR3 protein: CASSKDPGGKLFF

J gene: TRBJ2-7
D gene: TRBD2
V gene: TRBV5-1
clone size: .
CDR3 DNA: TGCGCCAGCAGCGGGAAGACTAGCGGGATCTCCTACGAGCAGTACTTC
CDR3 protein: CASSGKTSGISYEQYF

J gene: TRBJ1-1
D gene: TRBD1
V gene: TRBV2
clone size: .
CDR3 DNA: TGTGCCAGCAGGAAGGACAGGGAGAACACTGAAGCTTTCTTT
CDR3 protein: CASRKDRENTEAFF

J gene: TRBJ1-1
D gene: .
V gene: TRBV19
clone size: .
CDR3 DNA: TGTGCCAGTAGTACCGGAAGGGGGGGAACTGAAGCTTTCTTT
CDR3 protein: CASSTGRGGTEAFF

J gene: TRBJ2-2
D gene: TRBD2
V gene: TRBV14
clone size: few
CDR3 DNA: TGTGCCAGCAGCCAACGGTTTGCGGGGGTCTTCGGCACCGGGGAGCTGTTTTTT
CDR3 protein: CASSQRFAGVFGTGELFF

J gene: TRBJ2-1
D gene: .
V gene: TRBV7-9
clone size: .
CDR3 DNA: TGTGCCAGCAGCTTAGCTAGCGGCCCCGTCAATGAGCAGTTCTTC
CDR3 protein: CASSLASGPVNEQFF

J gene: TRBJ2-7
D gene: .
V gene: TRBV27
clone size: .
CDR3 DNA: TGTGCCAGCAGCTACAGGGCCTCCTACGAGCAGTACTTC
CDR3 protein: CASSYRASYEQYF

J gene: TRBJ2-2
D gene: TRBD1
V gene: TRBV25-1
clone size: .
CDR3 DNA: TGTGCCAGCAGCAGGACAGGCGATAACACCGGGGAGCTGTTTTTT
CDR3 protein: CASSRTGDNTGELFF

J gene: TRBJ1-2
D gene: .
V gene: TRBV6-5
clone size: .
CDR3 DNA: TGTGCCAGCAGGGGGTCGACAGTTTCCTATGGCTACACCTTC
CDR3 protein: CASRGSTVSYGYTF

J gene: TRBJ1-6
D gene: TRBD1
V gene: TRBV2
clone size: once
CDR3 DNA: TGTGCCAGCAGCTCGTCCCCAGGACAGGGGGGTTCACCCCTCCACTTT
CDR3 protein: CASSSSPGQGGSPLHF

J gene: TRBJ2-1
D gene: .
V gene: TRBV4-2
clone size: .
CDR3 DNA: TGTGCCAGCAGAAAAAAGGGGACGGGGGAAGAACACAATGAGCAGTTCTTC
CDR3 protein: CASRKKGTGEEHNEQFF

J gene: TRBJ1-2
D gene: .
V gene: TRBV23-1
clone size: .
CDR3 DNA: TGCGCCAGCAGTCTGAGACAGCCGGACTATGGCTACACCTTC
CDR3 protein: CASSLRQPDYGYTF

J gene: TRBJ2-7
D gene: .
V gene: TRBV5-6
clone size: .
CDR3 DNA: TGTGCCAGCAGCTTGGTGGTCGGCCAGGGCATCCCCCACGAGCAGTACTTC
CDR3 protein: CASSLVVGQGIPHEQYF

J gene: TRBJ2-7
D gene: TRBD2
V gene: TRBV2
clone size: .
CDR3 DNA: TGTGCCAGCAGCCGACCCAGCGGGGGACACTACGAGCAGTACTTC
CDR3 protein: CASSRPSGGHYEQYF

J gene: TRBJ1-6
D gene: .
V gene: TRBV7-8
clone size: .
CDR3 DNA: TGTGCCAGCAGCTTTGTGACAGGTTTCTTTAATTCACCCCTCCACTTT
CDR3 protein: CASSFVTGFFNSPLHF

J gene: TRBJ1-1
D gene: TRBD1
V gene: TRBV18
clone size: .
CDR3 DNA: TGTGCCAGCTCACCCATTGGACAGGGGGGATCCACTGAAGCTTTCTTT
CDR3 protein: CASSPIGQGGSTEAFF

J gene: TRBJ2-3
D gene: TRBD2
V gene: TRBV5-1
clone size: .
CDR3 DNA: TGCGCCAGCAGAAAAGCAACTAGCGGGGGCCGATCTAGCACAGATACGCAGTATTTT
CDR3 protein: CASRKATSGGRSSTDTQYF

J gene: TRBJ2-7
D gene: TRBD1
V gene: TRBV5-4
clone size: .
CDR3 DNA: TGTGCCAGCAGCAAGACAGGGGATGGCGAGCAGTACTTC
CDR3 protein: CASSKTGDGEQYF

J gene: TRBJ2-7
D gene: .
V gene: TRBV5-6
clone size: .
CDR3 DNA: TGTGCCAGCAGGGCGGCAGGGGCCTACGAGCAGTACTTC
CDR3 protein: CASRAAGAYEQYF

J gene: TRBJ2-3
D gene: TRBD1
V gene: TRBV19
clone size: .
CDR3 DNA: TGTGCCAGTAGAGACAGGGCGGGTTCAGATACGCAGTATTTT
CDR3 protein: CASRDRAGSDTQYF

J gene: TRBJ1-2
D gene: .
V gene: TRBV14
clone size: .
CDR3 DNA: TGTGCCAGCAGCCAATTCGTCCGGGGGACTGGCTACACCTTC
CDR3 protein: CASSQFVRGTGYTF

J gene: TRBJ2-7
D gene: TRBD1
V gene: TRBV6-5
clone size: .
CDR3 DNA: TGTGCCAGCAGCGCCAAGACAGGGGGCGTAGGTCAGTACTTC
CDR3 protein: CASSAKTGGVGQYF

J gene: TRBJ1-6
D gene: .
V gene: TRBV7-9
clone size: .
CDR3 DNA: TGTGCCAGCAACACTACAGGGACGGCCTATAATTCACCCCTCCACTTT
CDR3 protein: CASNTTGTAYNSPLHF

J gene: TRBJ2-1
D gene: .
V gene: TRBV11-2
clone size: .
CDR3 DNA: TGTGCCAGCAGCTTAGGCAACGAGGATGAGCAGTTCTTC
CDR3 protein: CASSLGNEDEQFF

J gene: TRBJ1-1
D gene: .
V gene: TRBV19
clone size: .
CDR3 DNA: TGTGCCAGTGAACCCGCCCGGGAGGCTGAAGCTTTCTTT
CDR3 protein: CASEPAREAEAFF

J gene: TRBJ2-2
D gene: TRBD2
V gene: TRBV4-1
clone size: .
CDR3 DNA: TGCGCCAGCAGCCGACTAGCAGGGAACACCGGGGAGCTGTTTTTT
CDR3 protein: CASSRLAGNTGELFF

J gene: TRBJ1-2
D gene: .
V gene: TRBV7-2
clone size: .
CDR3 DNA: TGTGCCAGCAGCTCACAAGTGAACTATGGCTACACCTTC
CDR3 protein: CASSSQVNYGYTF

J gene: TRBJ2-6
D gene: .
V gene: TRBV5-1
clone size: .
CDR3 DNA: TGCGCCAGCAGGGGAGTCTCTGGGGCCAACGTCCTGACTTTC
CDR3 protein: CASRGVSGANVLTF

J gene: TRBJ1-2
D gene: TRBD1
V gene: TRBV5-6
clone size: .
CDR3 DNA: TGTGCCAGCAGCTTTGGACAGGGAAACTATGGCTACACCTTC
CDR3 protein: CASSFGQGNYGYTF

J gene: TRBJ1-2
D gene: TRBD1
V gene: TRBV4-2
clone size: .
CDR3 DNA: TGTGCCAGCAGCTACCGGACAGGGGACTATGGCTACACCTTC
CDR3 protein: CASSYRTGDYGYTF

J gene: TRBJ2-1
D gene: .
V gene: TRBV11-2
clone size: few
CDR3 DNA: TGTGCCAGCAGCTCCCAGGCTTACAATGAGCAGTTCTTC
CDR3 protein: CASSSQAYNEQFF

J gene: TRBJ2-7
D gene: .
V gene: TRBV10-1
clone size: .
CDR3 DNA: TGCGCCAGCACAGGCCAGGGATCAGGGGCCTACGAGCAGTACTTC
CDR3 protein: CASTGQGSGAYEQYF

J gene: TRBJ1-1
D gene: TRBD1
V gene: TRBV18
clone size: .
CDR3 DNA: TGTGCCAGCTCACCATACCAGGGGGCAAAAAACACTGAAGCTTTCTTT
CDR3 protein: CASSPYQGAKNTEAFF

J gene: TRBJ2-7
D gene: .
V gene: TRBV27
clone size: once
CDR3 DNA: TGTGCCAGCAGTCTTGACAGAAGCTCCTACGAGCAGTACTTC
CDR3 protein: CASSLDRSSYEQYF

J gene: TRBJ1-1
D gene: .
V gene: TRBV7-6
clone size: few
CDR3 DNA: TGTGCCAGCAGCTTGATAGGGGGGAACACTGAAGCTTTCTTT
CDR3 protein: CASSLIGGNTEAFF

J gene: TRBJ1-6
D gene: .
V gene: TRBV7-9
clone size: .
CDR3 DNA: TGTGCCAGCCAAAACTACCTACAGGGCGATAATTCACCCCTCCACTTT
CDR3 protein: CASQNYLQGDNSPLHF

J gene: TRBJ1-1
D gene: TRBD1
V gene: TRBV4-1
clone size: .
CDR3 DNA: TGCGCCAGCAGCCAACCGACAGGGGGCAACACTGAAGCTTTCTTT
CDR3 protein: CASSQPTGGNTEAFF

J gene: TRBJ2-7
D gene: TRBD1
V gene: TRBV11-2
clone size: .
CDR3 DNA: TGTGCCAGCAGCATCCTCACAGGGGCCTATTACGAGCAGTACTTC
CDR3 protein: CASSILTGAYYEQYF

J gene: TRBJ2-3
D gene: TRBD2
V gene: TRBV6-1
clone size: .
CDR3 DNA: TGTGCCAGCAGCCTGACTAGCGGGGGCCCAGATACGCAGTATTTT
CDR3 protein: CASSLTSGGPDTQYF

J gene: TRBJ1-6
D gene: .
V gene: TRBV28
clone size: .
CDR3 DNA: TGTGCCAGCAGTTCGTTCGGGGGTGCGCCCCTCCACTTT
CDR3 protein: CASSSFGGAPLHF

J gene: TRBJ1-5
D gene: .
V gene: TRBV2
clone size: .
CDR3 DNA: TGTGCCAGCAGAAATGCAGGGAACAGCAATCAGCCCCAGCATTTT
CDR3 protein: CASRNAGNSNQPQHF

J gene: TRBJ2-7
D gene: .
V gene: TRBV28
clone size: .
CDR3 DNA: TGTGCCAGCAGTCTTTTAACCTACGAGCAGTACTTC
CDR3 protein: CASSLLTYEQYF

J gene: TRBJ1-3
D gene: TRBD1
V gene: TRBV28
clone size: .
CDR3 DNA: TGTGCCAGCAGCTCAGGGGGCGCGGGGGGAAACACCATATATTTT
CDR3 protein: CASSSGGAGGNTIYF

J gene: TRBJ1-1
D gene: .
V gene: TRBV2
clone size: few
CDR3 DNA: TGTGCCAGCGGACGGGGAAGTCCCCACACTGAAGCTTTCTTT
CDR3 protein: CASGRGSPHTEAFF

J gene: TRBJ2-1
D gene: .
V gene: TRBV6-5
clone size: few
CDR3 DNA: TGTGCCAGCTCAGACGGGAGTAGGTCCTACAATGAGCAGTTCTTC
CDR3 protein: CASSDGSRSYNEQFF

J gene: TRBJ1-1
D gene: .
V gene: TRBV4-2
clone size: .
CDR3 DNA: TGTGCCAGCAGCCAAGATCTGGGGCGGATCACTGAAGCTTTCTTT
CDR3 protein: CASSQDLGRITEAFF

J gene: TRBJ1-5
D gene: .
V gene: TRBV28
clone size: .
CDR3 DNA: TGTGCCAGCAGTTTTATGACAGGCCTAGGGGAGCCCCAGCATTTT
CDR3 protein: CASSFMTGLGEPQHF

J gene: TRBJ2-5
D gene: TRBD1
V gene: TRBV6-6
clone size: .
CDR3 DNA: TGTGCCAGCATCCTACGACAGGGTGGGTCAGAGACCCAGTACTTC
CDR3 protein: CASILRQGGSETQYF